This T cell receptor beta chain derives from a study of T cells in Graves' hyperthyroidism and ophthalmopathy. RNA transcripts served as the template for amplifying TCR beta CDR3 regions. During a first-round RT-PCR of the TCR CDR3, the HTBI primer set was used. TCRdb passed the multiplex PCR reads through MiXCR, listing each CDR3 protein once. The repertoire consists of 500,000 to 700,000 distinct CDR3 sequences, with 16% occurring once and the leading ten covering around 19%. This clonotype has a count of ten or more. The CDR3 extends over 14 amino acids. CDR1 is MDHEN, CDR2 SYDVKM, per germline. V gave up 1 base and J gave up 3 bases, with 9 bases separating them.

Source material: blood. The receptor comes from a woman aged 18-29 years with Graves' hyperthyroidism. The V gene is TRBV28, the J gene TRBJ1-1; no definite D call. CDR3 DNA: TGTGCCAGCAGTTTATCAGCTTGGGACACTGAAGCTTTCTTT. Translated: CASSLSAWDTEAFF.